These 11 T cell receptor beta chains were sequenced from one sample in a study of blood T cell repertoires in COVID-19. Only in-frame clones appear in the TCRdb table, and some are missing; sequencing was by immunoSEQ multiplex PCR. Of about 45,000 clones detected, nearly 80% appear once; the ten largest clones hold roughly 20%. Sequenced material: peripheral blood. These receptors all stem from a man between 65 and 80 years old with acute or convalescent COVID-19.

This chain joins TRBV7-2 and TRBJ2-4; D remains ambiguous. Germline V lookup: CDR1 SGHTA, CDR2 FQGNSA. V lost 4 bases and J 3 bases, leaving 13 bases between the germline ends. This CDR3 has 15 amino acids. The CDR3 nucleotides read TGTGCCAGCAGCTCATCAGCAGGTAGCAAAAACATTCAGTACTTC. Encoded protein: CASSSSAGSKNIQYF.

This clone was observed a few times. The rearrangement uses TRBV18 and TRBJ1-2; 8 positions agree with TRBD1. The CDR3 contains 13 residues. The V and J ends lost 3 bases and 6 bases, in that order; junction bases with no gene match: 3. Germline V CDR1 and CDR2: KGHSH, LQKENI. The CDR3 reads CASSPGQVDGYTF. CDR3 DNA sequence: TGTGCCAGCTCACCGGGACAGGTTGATGGCTACACCTTC.

The chain links TRBV7-3 to TRBJ2-2; no firm D call. CDR1 and CDR2 from the germline V gene are SGHTA and FQGTGA. This CDR3 contains 12 residues. V was cut by 7 bases and J by 0 bases, with 3 bases left in between. The CDR3 bases are TGTGCCAGCACCGCGAACACCGGGGAGCTGTTTTTT. Translation: CASTANTGELFF.

The genes are TRBV6-1 and TRBJ1-6; D is possibly TRBD1 (6 bases). Germline V gene sequence: CDR1 MNHNS, CDR2 SASEGT. V lost 1 base and J lost 3, with 10 bases in between. This CDR3 has 16 amino acids. CDR3 sequence: CASSEGGRHYNSPLHF. The CDR3 DNA is TGTGCCAGCAGTGAAGGGGGGCGCCACTATAATTCACCCCTCCACTTT.

This clone has only one observation. The chain combines TRBV9 with TRBJ2-7, with 11 bases lining up with TRBD1. Germline V gene sequence: CDR1 SGDLS, CDR2 YYNGEE. The CDR3 covers 14 residues. Trimming removed 4 bases from V and 6 bases from J; junction bases left unmatched: 6. The CDR3 spells CASSRTGGEGEQYF. Written as DNA, the CDR3 is TGTGCCAGCAGCCGGACAGGGGGCGAAGGCGAGCAGTACTTC.

DNA for the CDR3: TGCGCCAGCAGTGTTGGGAGGACTGAAGCTTTCTTT. It yields the protein CASSVGRTEAFF. The V call is TRBV10-2, the J call TRBJ1-1; D is unresolved. Germline V lookup: CDR1 WSHSY, CDR2 SAAADI. The CDR3 is made up of 12 amino acids. The V end lost 4 bases, the J end lost 5 bases, and 8 bases lay between the germline ends.

This rearrangement joins TRBV7-3 to TRBJ1-5, with 12 bases lining up with TRBD1. Germline CDR1 SGHTA, CDR2 FQGTGA. The CDR3 totals 17 residues. After removal of 5 bases from V and 4 bases from J, the junction contained 9 bases not matched to a gene. CDR3 nucleotides: TGTGCCAGCAGCCCCCCTCGGGGACAGGGGGCGAATCAGCCCCAGCATTTT. The encoded protein is CASSPPRGQGANQPQHF.

By frequency in the sample, this clone is medium-sized. The CDR3 protein is CASSPTRSQYGYTF. The CDR3 nucleotides are TGTGCCAGCAGCCCTACGCGGAGTCAGTATGGCTACACCTTC. The rearrangement joins TRBV7-2 to TRBJ1-2; D is uncertain. From germline, CDR1 is SGHTA and CDR2 FQGNSA. CDR3 length equals 14 residues. With 5 bases removed from V and 5 bases from J, the gap between germline ends came to 15 bases.

This clone came up a few times. The chain uses TRBV10-3 and TRBJ2-1, with 7 bases lining up with TRBD1. CDR3 length: 16 amino acids. V was pared by 3 bases and J by 0 bases, with 5 bases of the junction left unmatched. From germline, CDR1 is ENHRY and CDR2 SYGVKD. The CDR3 reads CAISDGTAHSYNEQFF. CDR3 DNA sequence: TGTGCCATCAGTGATGGGACAGCTCACTCCTACAATGAGCAGTTCTTC.

The chain uses TRBV7-6 and TRBJ1-6; D is undetermined. This CDR3 is 15 amino acids long. V lost 5 bases and J 5 bases, leaving 13 bases between the germline ends. The germline gives CDR1 SGHVS, CDR2 FNYEAQ. DNA of the CDR3: TGTGCCAGCAGCCCTTGGTTCGGGGATAATTCACCCCTCCACTTT. Encoded protein: CASSPWFGDNSPLHF.

This clone was recorded only once. The chain has TRBV6-2 or TRBV6-3 and TRBJ2-3; the D gene is possibly TRBD1 (8 bases). V was shortened by 2 bases and J by 3 bases, with 18 bases between the two germline ends. The CDR3 totals 17 residues. Germline assignment: CDR1 MNHEY and CDR2 SVGEGT. The CDR3 nucleotides are TGTGCCAGCAGTTACCCCCTTGGACAGGGAGGGACAGATACGCAGTATTTT. Amino acids: CASSYPLGQGGTDTQYF.